The sequence of this T cell receptor (beta chain) was determined in a study of blood T cell dynamics during melanoma immunotherapy. The length of the CDR3 is 15 residues. In germline, CDR1 is SGHRS, CDR2 YFSETQ. V was pared by 2 bases and J by 0 bases, with 8 bases between. Libraries were prepared by immunoSEQ multiplex PCR; TCRdb keeps only in-frame clonotypes and omits some of them. The sample holds about 9,700 clones; about 85% are singletons and the top ten take roughly 3.7%. Time point: week 3, after first cycle of checkpoint inhibitor. The chain is built from TRBV5-1 and TRBJ2-2; D is perhaps TRBD2 (6 bases). The source was blood, collected from a patient treated with checkpoint blockade. The origin of this receptor is a human donor with melanoma. For the CDR3, the DNA is TGCGCCAGCAGCTTCGGGACTCCGAACACCGGGGAGCTGTTTTTT. Amino acids: CASSFGTPNTGELFF.